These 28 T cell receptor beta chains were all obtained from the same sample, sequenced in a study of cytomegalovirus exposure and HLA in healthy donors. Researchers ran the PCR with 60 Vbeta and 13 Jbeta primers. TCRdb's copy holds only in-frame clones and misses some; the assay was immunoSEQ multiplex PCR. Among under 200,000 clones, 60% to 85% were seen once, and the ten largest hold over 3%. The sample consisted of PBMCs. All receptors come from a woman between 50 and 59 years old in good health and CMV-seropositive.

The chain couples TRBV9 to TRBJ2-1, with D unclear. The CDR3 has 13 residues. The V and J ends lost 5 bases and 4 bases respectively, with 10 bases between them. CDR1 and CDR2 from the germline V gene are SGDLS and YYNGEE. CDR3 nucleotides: TGTGCCAGCAGTGGGCAGGCATACAATGAGCAGTTCTTC. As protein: CASSGQAYNEQFF.

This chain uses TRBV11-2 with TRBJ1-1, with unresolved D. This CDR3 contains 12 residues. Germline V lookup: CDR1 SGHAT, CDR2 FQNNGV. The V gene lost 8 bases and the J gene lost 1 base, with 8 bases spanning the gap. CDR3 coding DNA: TGTGCCAGCGCAGATGAGAACACTGAAGCTTTCTTT. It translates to CASADENTEAFF.

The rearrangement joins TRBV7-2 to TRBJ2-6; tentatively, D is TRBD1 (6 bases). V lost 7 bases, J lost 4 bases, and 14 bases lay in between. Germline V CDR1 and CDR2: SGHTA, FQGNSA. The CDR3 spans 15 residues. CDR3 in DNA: TGTGCCAGCACCCAAGGGGGAGCCGGGGCCAACGTCCTGACTTTC. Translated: CASTQGGAGANVLTF.

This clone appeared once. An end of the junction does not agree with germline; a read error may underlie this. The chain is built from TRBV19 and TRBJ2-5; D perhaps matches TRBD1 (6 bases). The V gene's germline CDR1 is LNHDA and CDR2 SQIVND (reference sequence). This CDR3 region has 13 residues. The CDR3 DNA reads TGTGCCAGTAGTGTAGACAGGCGTGAGACCCAGTACTTC. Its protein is CASSVDRRETQYF.

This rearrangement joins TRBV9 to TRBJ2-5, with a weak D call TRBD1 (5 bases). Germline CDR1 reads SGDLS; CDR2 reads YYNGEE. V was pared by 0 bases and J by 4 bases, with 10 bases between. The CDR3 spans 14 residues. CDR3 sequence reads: CASSVAQGGETQYF. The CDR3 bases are TGTGCCAGCAGCGTAGCCCAGGGTGGAGAGACCCAGTACTTC.

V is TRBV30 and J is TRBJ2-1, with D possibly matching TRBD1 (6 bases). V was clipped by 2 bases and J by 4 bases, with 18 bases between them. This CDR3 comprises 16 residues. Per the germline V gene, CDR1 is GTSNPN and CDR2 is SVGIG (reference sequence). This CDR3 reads CAWSSEGHPPYNEQFF. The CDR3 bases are TGTGCCTGGAGTTCAGAGGGACACCCGCCTTACAATGAGCAGTTCTTC.

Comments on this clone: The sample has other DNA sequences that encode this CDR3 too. CDR3 nucleotide sequence: TGTGCCAGCAGCCCCGGGACAGGTCCATATGGCTACACCTTC. This encodes CASSPGTGPYGYTF. The V call is TRBV7-2, the J call TRBJ1-2; the match to TRBD1 covers 8 bases. Germline values: CDR1 SGHTA, CDR2 FQGNSA. The V and J ends lost 5 bases and 5 bases, in that order; junction bases with no gene match: 7. This CDR3 contains 14 residues. Based on the CDR3 plus reference TRBV7-2 and TRBJ1-2, the full variable domain is GAGVSQSPSNKVTEKGKDVELRCDPISGHTALYWYRQSLGQGLEFLIYFQGNSAPDKSGLPSDRFSAERTGGSVSTLTIQRTQQEDSAVYLCASSPGTGPYGYTFGSGTRLTVV.

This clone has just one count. The CDR3 region is CASGFSRANYGYTF. The CDR3 DNA reads TGTGCTAGTGGTTTTAGTCGGGCTAACTATGGCTACACCTTC. The V and J genes are TRBV12-5 and TRBJ1-2; D is ambiguous. With 3 bases removed from V and 0 bases from J, the gap between germline ends came to 8 bases. The germline gives CDR1 LGHNT, CDR2 FRNRAP. This CDR3 region has 14 residues.

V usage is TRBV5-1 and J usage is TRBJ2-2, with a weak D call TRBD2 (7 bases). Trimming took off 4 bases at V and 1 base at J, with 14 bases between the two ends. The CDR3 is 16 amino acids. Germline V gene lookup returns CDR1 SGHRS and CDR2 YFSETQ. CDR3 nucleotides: TGCGCCAGCAGCCCGCGGGGGCGGGGGAACACCGGGGAGCTGTTTTTT. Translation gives CASSPRGRGNTGELFF.

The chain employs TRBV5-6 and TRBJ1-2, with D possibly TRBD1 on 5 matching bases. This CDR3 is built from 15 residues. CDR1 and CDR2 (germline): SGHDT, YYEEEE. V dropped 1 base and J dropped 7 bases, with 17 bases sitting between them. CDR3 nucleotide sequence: TGTGCCAGCAGCTTGTTTCAGACCAGGCAGGGTGGCTACACCTTC. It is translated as CASSLFQTRQGGYTF.

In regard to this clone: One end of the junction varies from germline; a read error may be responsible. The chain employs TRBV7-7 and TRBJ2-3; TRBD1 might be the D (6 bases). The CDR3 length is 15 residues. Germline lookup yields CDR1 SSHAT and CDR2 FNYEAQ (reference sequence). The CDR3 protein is CASSAGTWGADTQYF. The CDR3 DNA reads TGTGCTAGCAGCGCCGGGACATGGGGCGCAGATACGCAGTATTTT.

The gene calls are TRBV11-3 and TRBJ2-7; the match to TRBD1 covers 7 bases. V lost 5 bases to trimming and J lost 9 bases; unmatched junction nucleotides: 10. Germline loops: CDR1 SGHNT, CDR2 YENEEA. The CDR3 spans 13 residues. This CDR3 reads CASSQRQGPLQYF. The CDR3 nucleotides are TGTGCCAGCAGCCAACGACAGGGTCCCTTGCAGTACTTC.

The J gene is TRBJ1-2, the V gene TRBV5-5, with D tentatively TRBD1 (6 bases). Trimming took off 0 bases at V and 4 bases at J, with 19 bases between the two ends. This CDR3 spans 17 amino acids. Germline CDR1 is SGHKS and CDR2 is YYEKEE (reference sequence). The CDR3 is CASSLAPFDRSGYGYTF. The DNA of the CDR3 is TGTGCCAGCAGCTTGGCACCTTTCGACAGGTCGGGCTATGGCTACACCTTC.

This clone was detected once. The CDR3 reads CASSDFNEQFF. CDR3 bases: TGTGCCAGCAGTGACTTCAATGAGCAGTTCTTC. V is TRBV2 and J is TRBJ2-1; D remains unclear. CDR1 SNHLY and CDR2 FYNNEI come from the germline V gene. The CDR3 extends over 11 amino acids. V lost 3 bases, J lost 6 bases, and 3 bases lay in between.

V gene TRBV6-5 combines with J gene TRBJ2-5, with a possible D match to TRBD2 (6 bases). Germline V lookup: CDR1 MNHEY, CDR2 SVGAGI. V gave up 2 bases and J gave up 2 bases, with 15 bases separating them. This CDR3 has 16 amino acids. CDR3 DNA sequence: TGTGCCAGCAGTTACAGGCGGGGTGGGGAACAAGAGACCCAGTACTTC. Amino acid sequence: CASSYRRGGEQETQYF.

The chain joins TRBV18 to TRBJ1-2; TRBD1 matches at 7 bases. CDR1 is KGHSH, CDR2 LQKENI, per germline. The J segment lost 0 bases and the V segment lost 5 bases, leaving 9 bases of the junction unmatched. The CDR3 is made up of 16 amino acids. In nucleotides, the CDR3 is TGTGCCAGCTCAGGTGACAGGGCCCTATCTAACTATGGCTACACCTTC. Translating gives CASSGDRALSNYGYTF.

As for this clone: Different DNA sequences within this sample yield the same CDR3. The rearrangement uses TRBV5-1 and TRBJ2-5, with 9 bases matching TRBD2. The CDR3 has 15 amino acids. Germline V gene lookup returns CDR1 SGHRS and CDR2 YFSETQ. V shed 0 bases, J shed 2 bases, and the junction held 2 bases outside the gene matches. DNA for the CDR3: TGCGCCAGCAGCTTGGGCCTAGCGGGGCAAGAGACCCAGTACTTC. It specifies CASSLGLAGQETQYF.

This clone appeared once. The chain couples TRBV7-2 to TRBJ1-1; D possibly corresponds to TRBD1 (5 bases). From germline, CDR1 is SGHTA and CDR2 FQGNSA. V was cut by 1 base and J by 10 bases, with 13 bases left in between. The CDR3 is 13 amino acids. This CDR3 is CASSLGTPGGAFF. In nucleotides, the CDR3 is TGTGCCAGCAGCTTAGGGACACCGGGAGGAGCTTTCTTT.

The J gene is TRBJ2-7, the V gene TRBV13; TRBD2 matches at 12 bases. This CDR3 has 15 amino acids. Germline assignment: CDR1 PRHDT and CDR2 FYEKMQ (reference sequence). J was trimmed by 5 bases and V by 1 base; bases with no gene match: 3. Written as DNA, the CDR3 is TGTGCCAGCAGCTTAGCTAGCGGGGGGGCCGACGAGCAGTACTTC. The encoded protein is CASSLASGGADEQYF.

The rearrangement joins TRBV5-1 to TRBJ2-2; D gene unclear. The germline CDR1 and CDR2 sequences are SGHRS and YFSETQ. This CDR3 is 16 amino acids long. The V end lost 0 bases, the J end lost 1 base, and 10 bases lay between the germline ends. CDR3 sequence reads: CASSLDSPLNTGELFF. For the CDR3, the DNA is TGCGCCAGCAGCTTGGACAGCCCCTTGAACACCGGGGAGCTGTTTTTT.

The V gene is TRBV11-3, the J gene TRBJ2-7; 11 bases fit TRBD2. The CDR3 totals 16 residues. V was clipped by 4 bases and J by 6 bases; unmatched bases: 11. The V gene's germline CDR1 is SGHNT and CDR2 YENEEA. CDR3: CASSYSGGALTGEQYF. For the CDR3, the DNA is TGTGCCAGCAGCTATAGCGGGGGGGCGCTTACTGGCGAGCAGTACTTC.

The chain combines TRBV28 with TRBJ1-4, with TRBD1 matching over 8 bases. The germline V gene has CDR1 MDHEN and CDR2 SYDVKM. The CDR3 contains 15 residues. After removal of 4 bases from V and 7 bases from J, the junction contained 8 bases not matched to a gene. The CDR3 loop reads CASSSIRDRSEKLFF. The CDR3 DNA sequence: TGTGCCAGCAGTTCAATCCGGGACAGGAGTGAAAAACTGTTTTTT.

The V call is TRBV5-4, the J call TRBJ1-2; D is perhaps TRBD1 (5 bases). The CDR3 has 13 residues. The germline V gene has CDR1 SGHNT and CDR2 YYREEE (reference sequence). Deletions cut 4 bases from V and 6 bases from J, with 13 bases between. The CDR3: CASSRGLGDGYTF. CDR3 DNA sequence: TGTGCCAGCAGCCGTGGTTTAGGGGATGGCTACACCTTC.

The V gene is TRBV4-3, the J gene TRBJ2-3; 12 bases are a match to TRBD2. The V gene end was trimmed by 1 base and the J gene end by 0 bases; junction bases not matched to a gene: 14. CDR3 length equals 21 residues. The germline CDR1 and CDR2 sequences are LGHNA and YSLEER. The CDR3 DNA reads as TGCGCCAGCAGCCAAGGAGGAACTAGCGGGGGGATCTTTCCTAGCACAGATACGCAGTATTTT. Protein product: CASSQGGTSGGIFPSTDTQYF.

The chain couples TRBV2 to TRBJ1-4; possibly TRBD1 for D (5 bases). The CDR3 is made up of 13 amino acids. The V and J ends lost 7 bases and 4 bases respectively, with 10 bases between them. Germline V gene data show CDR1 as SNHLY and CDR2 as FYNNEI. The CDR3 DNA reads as TGTGCCAGCAAACAACAGGATAATGAAAAACTGTTTTTT. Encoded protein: CASKQQDNEKLFF.

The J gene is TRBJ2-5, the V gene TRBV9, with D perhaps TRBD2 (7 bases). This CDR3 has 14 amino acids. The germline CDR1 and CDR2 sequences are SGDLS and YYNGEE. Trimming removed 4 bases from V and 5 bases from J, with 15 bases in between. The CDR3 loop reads CASSPPGGRETQYF. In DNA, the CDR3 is TGTGCCAGCAGCCCTCCCGGGGGGCGGGAGACCCAGTACTTC.

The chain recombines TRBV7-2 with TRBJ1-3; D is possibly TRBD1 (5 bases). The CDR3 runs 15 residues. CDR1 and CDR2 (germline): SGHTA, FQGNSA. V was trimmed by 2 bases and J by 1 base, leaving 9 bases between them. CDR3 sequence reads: CASSLQGGSGNTIYF. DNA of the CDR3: TGTGCCAGCAGCTTACAGGGTGGTTCTGGAAACACCATATATTTT.

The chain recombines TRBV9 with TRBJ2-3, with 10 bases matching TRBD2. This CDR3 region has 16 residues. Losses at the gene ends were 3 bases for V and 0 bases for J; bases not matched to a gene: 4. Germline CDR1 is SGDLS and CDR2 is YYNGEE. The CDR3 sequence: CASSAGTSESTDTQYF. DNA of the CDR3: TGTGCCAGCAGCGCCGGGACTAGCGAGAGCACAGATACGCAGTATTTT. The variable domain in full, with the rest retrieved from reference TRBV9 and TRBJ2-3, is DSGVTQTPKHLITATGQRVTLRCSPRSGDLSVYWYQQSLDQGLQFLIQYYNGEERAKGNILERFSAQQFPDLHSELNLSSLELGDSALYFCASSAGTSESTDTQYFGPGTRLTVL.